Listed here are 8 T cell receptor beta chains from one sample, sequenced in a study of shared clonotypes between healthy human individuals. Positively selected for CCR7, the CD45RO-negative cells used as naive CD8 cells excluded terminally differentiated effector memory CD45RA+ cells. This table comes from immunoSEQ multiplex PCR, and its TCRdb copy is limited to in-frame clones, with some not included. This sample carries about 580,000 clones, about 98% of them seen once, and the ten largest clones take 0.3%. Source material: naive CD8+ T cells sorted from blood. The source is a young man in good health.

The chain is built from TRBV14 and TRBJ1-3; D possibly corresponds to TRBD1 (6 bases). The CDR3 totals 15 residues. Germline values: CDR1 SGHDN, CDR2 FVKESK. The V and J ends lost 2 bases and 8 bases respectively, with 16 bases between them. CDR3 residues: CASSQTGGPMDTIYF. In DNA form, the CDR3 reads TGTGCCAGCAGCCAAACTGGGGGGCCCATGGACACCATATATTTT.

The chain combines TRBV7-9 with TRBJ2-5; 8 bases agree with TRBD2. This CDR3 comprises 14 residues. J was trimmed by 3 bases and V by 5 bases; bases with no gene match: 5. Germline CDR1 reads SEHNR; CDR2 reads FQNEAQ (reference sequence). The CDR3 here is CASSPGGAEETQYF. CDR3 coding DNA: TGTGCCAGCAGCCCCGGGGGGGCCGAAGAGACCCAGTACTTC.

This chain uses TRBV11-2 with TRBJ2-7; 7 bases fit TRBD1. With 1 base clipped from V and 0 bases from J, the junction kept 6 bases outside the gene matches. Germline V gene sequence: CDR1 SGHAT, CDR2 FQNNGV. CDR3 length: 16 residues. The DNA of the CDR3 is TGTGCCAGCAGCTTAGTGGGACAGCTAACCTCCTACGAGCAGTACTTC. Its translation is CASSLVGQLTSYEQYF.

CDR3 coding DNA: TGTGCCAGCTCACCCAGGCTCAAAGGGGGCTTCGGCAATCAGCCCCAGCATTTT. Its protein is CASSPRLKGGFGNQPQHF. The rearrangement joins TRBV18 to TRBJ1-5, with 7 bases matching TRBD1. This CDR3 comprises 18 residues. Germline trimming cut 3 bases from V and 2 bases from J; bases unmatched to any gene: 13. Germline CDR1 is KGHSH and CDR2 is LQKENI.

This chain links TRBV7-2 with TRBJ2-7; 7 bases map to TRBD1. The CDR3 has 16 amino acids. The germline V gene has CDR1 SGHTA and CDR2 FQGNSA. Unmatched junction bases numbered 10, after V lost 5 bases and J lost 0 bases. Written as DNA, the CDR3 is TGTGCCAGCAGCCCCGCATTGGCAGGGGGCTCCTACGAGCAGTACTTC. It encodes CASSPALAGGSYEQYF.

The chain is built from TRBV30 and TRBJ2-7, with D tentatively TRBD1 or TRBD2 (7 bases each). This CDR3 region has 11 residues. Germline V gene data show CDR1 as GTSNPN and CDR2 as SVGIG (reference sequence). V lost 4 bases and J 10 bases, leaving 14 bases between the germline ends. CDR3 in amino acids: CAWNQGGSQYF. CDR3 DNA: TGTGCCTGGAATCAGGGGGGGAGTCAGTACTTC.

The chain uses TRBV4-3 and TRBJ2-7; tentatively, D is TRBD1 (5 bases). V lost 0 bases and J lost 2, with 11 bases in between. Germline CDR1 and CDR2: LGHNA and YSLEER. The CDR3 has 15 residues. In DNA form, the CDR3 reads TGCGCCAGCAGCCAAGATTTGACAGAGACCTACGAGCAGTACTTC. Translated: CASSQDLTETYEQYF.

This chain joins TRBV7-9 and TRBJ2-1; 8 bases agree with TRBD2. There are 14 residues in the CDR3. Germline V CDR1 and CDR2: SEHNR, FQNEAQ (reference sequence). The trim removed 1 base at V and 7 bases at J, leaving 3 bases unmatched. Here the CDR3 reads CASSLGGRFNEQFF. As DNA, the CDR3 is TGTGCCAGCAGCTTAGGCGGGAGGTTTAATGAGCAGTTCTTC.